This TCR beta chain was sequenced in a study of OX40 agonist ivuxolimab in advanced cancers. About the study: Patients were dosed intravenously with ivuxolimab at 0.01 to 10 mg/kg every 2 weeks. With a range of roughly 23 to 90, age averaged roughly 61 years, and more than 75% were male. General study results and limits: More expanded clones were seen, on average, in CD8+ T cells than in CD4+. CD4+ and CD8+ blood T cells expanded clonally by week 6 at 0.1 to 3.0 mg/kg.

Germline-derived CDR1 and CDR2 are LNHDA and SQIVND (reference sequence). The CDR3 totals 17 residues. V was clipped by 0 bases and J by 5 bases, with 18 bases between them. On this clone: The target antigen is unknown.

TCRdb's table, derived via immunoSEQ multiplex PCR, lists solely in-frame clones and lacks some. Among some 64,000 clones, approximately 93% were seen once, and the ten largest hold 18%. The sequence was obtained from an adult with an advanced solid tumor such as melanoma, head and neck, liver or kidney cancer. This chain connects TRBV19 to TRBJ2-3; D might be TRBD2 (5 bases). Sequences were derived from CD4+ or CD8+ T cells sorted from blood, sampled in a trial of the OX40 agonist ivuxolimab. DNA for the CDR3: TGTGCCAGTAGTATAGATTTAACTAGTGGGGTGCAAGATACGCAGTATTTT. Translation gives CASSIDLTSGVQDTQYF.